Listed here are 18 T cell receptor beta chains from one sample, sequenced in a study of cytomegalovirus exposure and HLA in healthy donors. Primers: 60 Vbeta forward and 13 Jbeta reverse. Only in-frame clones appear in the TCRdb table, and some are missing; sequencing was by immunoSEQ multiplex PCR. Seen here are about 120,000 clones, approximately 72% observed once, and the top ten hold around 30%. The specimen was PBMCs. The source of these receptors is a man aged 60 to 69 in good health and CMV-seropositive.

The CDR3 sequence: CASSEGAGRSTDTQYF. DNA of the CDR3: TGTGCCAGCAGTGAAGGCGCGGGGCGTAGCACAGATACGCAGTATTTT. V gene TRBV2 combines with J gene TRBJ2-3; tentative D call: TRBD2 (6 bases). Trimming shortened V by 1 base and J by 0 bases, and 11 bases separated the two germline ends. The germline V gene encodes CDR1 SNHLY and CDR2 FYNNEI. This CDR3 has 16 amino acids. The full variable domain, completed using reference TRBV2 and TRBJ2-3, is EPEVTQTPSHQVTQMGQEVILRCVPISNHLYFYWYRQILGQKVEFLVSFYNNEISEKSEIFDDQFSVERPDGSNFTLKIRSTKLEDSAMYFCASSEGAGRSTDTQYFGPGTRLTVL.

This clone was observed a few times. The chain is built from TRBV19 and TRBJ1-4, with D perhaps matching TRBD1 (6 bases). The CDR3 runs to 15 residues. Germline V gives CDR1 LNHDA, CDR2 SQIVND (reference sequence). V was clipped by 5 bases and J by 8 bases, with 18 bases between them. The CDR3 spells CASSLRQARSEKLFF. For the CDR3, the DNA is TGTGCCAGTAGTCTAAGACAGGCCCGCTCCGAAAAACTGTTTTTT.

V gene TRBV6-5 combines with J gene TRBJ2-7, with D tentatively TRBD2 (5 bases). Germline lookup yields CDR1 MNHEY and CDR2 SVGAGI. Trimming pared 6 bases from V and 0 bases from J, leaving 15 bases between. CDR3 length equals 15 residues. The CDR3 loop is CASRLKREISYEQYF. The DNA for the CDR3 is TGTGCCAGCAGACTTAAGAGGGAGATCTCCTACGAGCAGTACTTC.

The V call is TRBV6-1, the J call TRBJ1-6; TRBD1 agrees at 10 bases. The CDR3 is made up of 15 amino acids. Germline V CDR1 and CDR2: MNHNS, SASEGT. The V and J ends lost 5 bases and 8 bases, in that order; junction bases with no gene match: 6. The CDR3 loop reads CASSSQTGGHSPLHF. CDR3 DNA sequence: TGTGCCAGCAGTAGTCAGACAGGGGGCCATTCACCCCTCCACTTT.

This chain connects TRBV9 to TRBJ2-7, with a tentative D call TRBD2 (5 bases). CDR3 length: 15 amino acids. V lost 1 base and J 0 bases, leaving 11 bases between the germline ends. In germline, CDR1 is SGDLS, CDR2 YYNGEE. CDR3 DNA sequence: TGTGCCAGCAGCGTATCTGGGGAGAGCTCCTACGAGCAGTACTTC. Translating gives CASSVSGESSYEQYF.

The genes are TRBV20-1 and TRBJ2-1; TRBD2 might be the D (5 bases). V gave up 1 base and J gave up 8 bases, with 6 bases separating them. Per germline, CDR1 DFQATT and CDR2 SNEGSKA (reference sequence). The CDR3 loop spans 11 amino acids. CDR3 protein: CSARGGYEQFF. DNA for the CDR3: TGCAGTGCTAGAGGCGGGTATGAGCAGTTCTTC.

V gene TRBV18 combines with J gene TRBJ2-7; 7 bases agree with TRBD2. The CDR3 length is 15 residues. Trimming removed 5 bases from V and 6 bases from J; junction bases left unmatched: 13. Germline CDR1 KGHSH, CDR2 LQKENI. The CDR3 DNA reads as TGTGCCAGCTCAGGGGAGGGGAGGTTAACGTCCGAGCAGTACTTC. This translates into CASSGEGRLTSEQYF.

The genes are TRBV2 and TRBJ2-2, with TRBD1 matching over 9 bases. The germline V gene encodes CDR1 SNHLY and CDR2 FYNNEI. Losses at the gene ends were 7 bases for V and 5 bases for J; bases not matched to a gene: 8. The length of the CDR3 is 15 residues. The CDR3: CASMEWTGETGELFF. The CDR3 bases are TGTGCCAGCATGGAGTGGACAGGGGAAACCGGGGAGCTGTTTTTT.

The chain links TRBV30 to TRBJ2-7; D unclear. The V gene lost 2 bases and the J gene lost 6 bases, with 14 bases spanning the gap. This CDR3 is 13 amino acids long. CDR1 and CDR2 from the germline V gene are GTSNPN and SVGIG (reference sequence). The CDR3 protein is CAWSSISGLEQYF. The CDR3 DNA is TGTGCCTGGAGTTCAATAAGTGGCCTCGAGCAGTACTTC.

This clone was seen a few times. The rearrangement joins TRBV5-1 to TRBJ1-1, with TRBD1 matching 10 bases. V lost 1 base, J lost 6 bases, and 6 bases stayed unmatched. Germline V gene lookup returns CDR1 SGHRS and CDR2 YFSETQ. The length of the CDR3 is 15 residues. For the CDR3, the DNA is TGCGCCAGCAGCTTGCCAGGGACAGGGGTAGCTGAAGCTTTCTTT. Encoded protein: CASSLPGTGVAEAFF. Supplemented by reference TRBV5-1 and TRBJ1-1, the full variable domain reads KAGVTQTPRYLIKTRGQQVTLSCSPISGHRSVSWYQQTPGQGLQFLFEYFSETQRNKGNFPGRFSGRQFSNSRSEMNVSTLELGDSALYLCASSLPGTGVAEAFFGQGTRLTVV.

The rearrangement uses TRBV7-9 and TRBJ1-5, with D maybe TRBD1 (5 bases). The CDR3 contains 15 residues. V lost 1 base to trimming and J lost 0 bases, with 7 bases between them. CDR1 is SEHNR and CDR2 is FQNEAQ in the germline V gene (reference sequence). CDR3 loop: CASSLGTLSNQPQHF. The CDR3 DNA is TGTGCCAGCAGCTTAGGGACACTTAGCAATCAGCCCCAGCATTTT.

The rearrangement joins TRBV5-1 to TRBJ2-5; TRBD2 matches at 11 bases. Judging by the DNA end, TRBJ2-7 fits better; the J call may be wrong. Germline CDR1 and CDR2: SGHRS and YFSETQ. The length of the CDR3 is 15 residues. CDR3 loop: CASSERLAGTYEQYF. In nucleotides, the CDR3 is TGCGCCAGCAGCGAGCGACTAGCGGGAACCTACGAGCAGTACTTC.

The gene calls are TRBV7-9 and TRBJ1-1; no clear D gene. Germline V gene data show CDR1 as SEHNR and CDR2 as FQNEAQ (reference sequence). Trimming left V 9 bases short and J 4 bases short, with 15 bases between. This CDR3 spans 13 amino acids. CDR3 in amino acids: CASRSGLTTEAFF. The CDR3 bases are TGTGCCAGTCGTTCCGGGTTGACCACTGAAGCTTTCTTT. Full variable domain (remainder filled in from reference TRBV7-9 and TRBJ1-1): DTGVSQNPRHKITKRGQNVTFRCDPISEHNRLYWYRQTLGQGPEFLTYFQNEAQLEKSRLLSDRFSAERPKGSFSTLEIQRTEQGDSAMYLCASRSGLTTEAFFGQGTRLTVV.

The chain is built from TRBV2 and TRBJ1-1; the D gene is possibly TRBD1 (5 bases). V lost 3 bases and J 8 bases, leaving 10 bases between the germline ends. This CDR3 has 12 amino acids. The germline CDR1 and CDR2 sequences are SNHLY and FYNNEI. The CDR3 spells CASSEGGVEAFF. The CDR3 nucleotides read TGTGCCAGCAGTGAGGGGGGGGTAGAAGCTTTCTTT.

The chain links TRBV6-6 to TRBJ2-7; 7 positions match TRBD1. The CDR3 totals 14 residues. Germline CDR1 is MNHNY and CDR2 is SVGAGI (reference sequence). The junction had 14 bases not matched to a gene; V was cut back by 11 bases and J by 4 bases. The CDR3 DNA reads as TGTGCCTCCAAGGGGCCCGGGACAGTTTACGAGCAGTACTTC. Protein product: CASKGPGTVYEQYF.

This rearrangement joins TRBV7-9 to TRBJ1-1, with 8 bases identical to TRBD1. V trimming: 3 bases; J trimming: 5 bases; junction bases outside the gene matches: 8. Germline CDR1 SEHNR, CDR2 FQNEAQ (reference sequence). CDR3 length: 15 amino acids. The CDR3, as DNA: TGTGCCAGCAGCTTTTCGCAGGGGGCAGGAACTGAAGCTTTCTTT. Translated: CASSFSQGAGTEAFF.

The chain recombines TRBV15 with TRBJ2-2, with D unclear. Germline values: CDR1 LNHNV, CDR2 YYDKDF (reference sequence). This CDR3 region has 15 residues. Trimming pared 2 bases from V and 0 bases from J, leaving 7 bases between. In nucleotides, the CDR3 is TGTGCCACCAGCAGACCGACTGCGAACACCGGGGAGCTGTTTTTT. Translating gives CATSRPTANTGELFF.

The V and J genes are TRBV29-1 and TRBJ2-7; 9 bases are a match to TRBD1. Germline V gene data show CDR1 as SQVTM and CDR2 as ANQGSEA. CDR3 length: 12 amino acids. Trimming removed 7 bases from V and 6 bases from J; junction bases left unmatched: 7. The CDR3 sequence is CSAEGTGSEQYF. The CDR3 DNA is TGCAGCGCCGAGGGGACAGGGTCCGAGCAGTACTTC.